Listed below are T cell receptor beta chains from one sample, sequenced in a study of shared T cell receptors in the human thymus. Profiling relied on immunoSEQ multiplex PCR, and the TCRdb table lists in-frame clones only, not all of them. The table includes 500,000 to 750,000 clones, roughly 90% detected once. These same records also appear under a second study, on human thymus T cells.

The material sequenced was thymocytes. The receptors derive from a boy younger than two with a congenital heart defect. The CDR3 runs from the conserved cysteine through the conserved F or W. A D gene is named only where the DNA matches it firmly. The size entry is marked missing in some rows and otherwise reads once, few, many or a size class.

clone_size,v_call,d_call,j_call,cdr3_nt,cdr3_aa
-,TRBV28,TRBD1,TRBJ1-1,TGTGCCAGCAGCCTTCCAGGAGGGGGAAGGGGGCTCGACACTGAAGCTTTCTTT,CASSLPGGGRGLDTEAFF
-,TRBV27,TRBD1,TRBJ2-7,TGTGCCAGCAGTTTATCGGGCAGGGACAGGAGGTCGGGTTGGTTTTACGAGCAGTACTTC,CASSLSGRDRRSGWFYEQYF
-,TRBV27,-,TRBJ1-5,TGTGCCAGCAGTTTGTGGGGGCATAGGAATCAGCCCCAGCATTTT,CASSLWGHRNQPQHF
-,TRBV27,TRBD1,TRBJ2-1,TGTGCCAGCAGTTTACAACAGGGGGCAAGTGAGCAGTTCTTC,CASSLQQGASEQFF
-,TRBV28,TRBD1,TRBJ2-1,TGTGCCAGCAGTTTTGACAGGGGGAAAGGCAATTCCTACAATGAGCAGTTCTTC,CASSFDRGKGNSYNEQFF
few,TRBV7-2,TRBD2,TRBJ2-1,TGTGCCAGCAGCTTAGTTCGGCTAGCGGTAGTGGATGGCCAGTTCTTC,CASSLVRLAVVDGQFF
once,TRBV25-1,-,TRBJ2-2,TGTGCCAGCAGTGGACGGGAGGGACAGCCCGCGGGGGAGCTGTTTTTT,CASSGREGQPAGELFF
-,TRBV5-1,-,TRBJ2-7,TGCGCCAGCAGCTTGGTTGGGCAGGGTCCCAAATTAGGCGAGCAGTACTTC,CASSLVGQGPKLGEQYF
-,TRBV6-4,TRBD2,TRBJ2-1,TGTGCCAGCAGTGACGAAGCGGGAGGTTACAATGAGCAGTTCTTC,CASSDEAGGYNEQFF
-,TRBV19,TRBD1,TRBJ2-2,TGTGCCAGTAGTATTTGGGACAGGGTAGACACCGGGGAGCTGTTTTTT,CASSIWDRVDTGELFF
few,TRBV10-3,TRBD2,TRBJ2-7,TGTGCCATCGCGCTAGCGGGAGGGAATACCTACGAGCAGTACTTC,CAIALAGGNTYEQYF
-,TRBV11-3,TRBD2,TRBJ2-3,TGTGCCAGCAGCCCGGGAGGGACCAACGCTCTAGATACGCAGTATTTT,CASSPGGTNALDTQYF
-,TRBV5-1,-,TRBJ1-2,TGCGCCAGCAGCTCCTACCTGTGGGGCTACACCTTC,CASSSYLWGYTF
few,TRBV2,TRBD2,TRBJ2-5,TGTGCCAGCAGCCCCGGGACTAGCGGGAGGGGTCAAGAGACCCAGTACTTC,CASSPGTSGRGQETQYF
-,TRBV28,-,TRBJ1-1,TGTGCCAGCAGTTCAGGACGGACAATGAACACTGAAGCTTTCTTT,CASSSGRTMNTEAFF
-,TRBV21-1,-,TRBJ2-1,TGTGCCAGCACCACGGACAGGGCCGTACCTAGCGGGATGATGTCCTACAATGAGCAGTTCTTC,CASTTDRAVPSGMMSYNEQFF
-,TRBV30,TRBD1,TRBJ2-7,TGTGCCTGGAGGGCTGACAGGGGGCCATCGGGGGAGCAGTACTTC,CAWRADRGPSGEQYF
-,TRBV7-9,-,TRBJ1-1,TGTGCCAGCAGCCCTCGGACGGCGGGGGCGGACACTGAAGCTTTCTTT,CASSPRTAGADTEAFF
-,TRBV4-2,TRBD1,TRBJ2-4,TGTGCCAGCAGCCCAGGGACAGAGGGTCTAGCCAAAAACATTCAGTACTTC,CASSPGTEGLAKNIQYF
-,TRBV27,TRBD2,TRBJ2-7,TGTGCCAGCAGTTTTGGGGGAAGAGCGGGAGTCTACGAGCAGTACTTC,CASSFGGRAGVYEQYF
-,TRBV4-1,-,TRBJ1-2,TGCGCCAGCAGCCAGAGGTTACAGGGTGACTATGGCTACACCTTC,CASSQRLQGDYGYTF
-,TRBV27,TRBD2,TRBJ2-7,TGTGCCAGCAGTTCTCTAGCGGGATCGGGAGAGCAGTACTTC,CASSSLAGSGEQYF
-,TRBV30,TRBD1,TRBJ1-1,TGTGCCTGGAGTGAGCGGACAGGGGAGATGAACACTGAAGCTTTCTTT,CAWSERTGEMNTEAFF
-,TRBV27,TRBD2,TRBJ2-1,TGTGCCAGCAGTCTAGCGGGAGTTTCTAATGAGCAGTTCTTC,CASSLAGVSNEQFF
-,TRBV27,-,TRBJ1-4,TGTGCCAGCAGTTTAGGGAGGGCGACTAATGAAAAACTGTTTTTT,CASSLGRATNEKLFF
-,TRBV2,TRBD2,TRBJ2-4,TGTGCCAGCGGGACACAGAAGCGGGAGCCACTCAACATTCAGTACTTC,CASGTQKREPLNIQYF